These 17 T cell receptor beta chains originate from one sample sequenced in a study of PD-1 blockade in classical Hodgkin lymphoma (TCRdb year 2020). Sample time point, as interpreted from the label and publication: cycle 2 day 1 (C2D1) of nivolumab. Relapse after autologous stem cell transplantation had occurred in all trial patients, and cohorts A, B and C were distinguished by prior brentuximab vedotin exposure. The method behind the library was the immunoSEQ multiplex PCR assay. The immuneACCESS repertoire file appears here via TCRdb, limited to in-frame rearrangements. These files lack a portion of the clones; in checked studies, under half of the deficit traces to unresolved V genes, and the cause of the others is not known. Present in this sample are some 65,000 clones, 60% to 80% of which were seen just once. The ten largest clones add up to over 7.5% of the sample. Here the sequenced sample was peripheral blood mononuclear cells (PBMCs), taken before the second cycle of nivolumab. The receptors here all came from a human donor with classical Hodgkin lymphoma.

This chain joins TRBV6-1 and TRBJ2-5; 9 bases map to TRBD1. The CDR3 spans 15 residues. CDR1 is MNHNS and CDR2 is SASEGT in the germline V gene. After removal of 7 bases from V and 0 bases from J, the junction contained 6 bases not matched to a gene. Written as DNA, the CDR3 is TGTGCCAGCACCAAGACAGGGGGTAACCAAGAGACCCAGTACTTC. Protein: CASTKTGGNQETQYF.

The J gene is TRBJ1-2, the V gene TRBV2; 8 nucleotides agree with TRBD1. The CDR3 sequence is 13 residues long. The V gene's germline CDR1 is SNHLY and CDR2 FYNNEI. With 4 bases clipped from V and 12 bases from J, the junction kept 10 bases outside the gene matches. CDR3 DNA sequence: TGTGCCAGCAGTGTTGGGCGGACAGGGATCGACACCTTC. Translating gives CASSVGRTGIDTF.

This clone was counted a few times. This chain connects TRBV5-4 to TRBJ1-5; a weak D match, TRBD1 (6 bases). Germline V CDR1 and CDR2: SGHNT, YYREEE (reference sequence). The CDR3 has 14 amino acids. Trimming removed 5 bases at V and 3 bases at J, with 12 bases between. CDR3 sequence reads: CASSADRDNQPQHF. DNA for the CDR3: TGTGCCAGCAGTGCGGACAGAGACAATCAGCCCCAGCATTTT.

The chain is built from TRBV5-1 and TRBJ1-2; 9 bases map to TRBD1. This CDR3 is built from 14 residues. CDR1 is SGHRS, CDR2 YFSETQ, per germline. V trimming: 4 bases; J trimming: 4 bases; junction bases outside the gene matches: 5. The CDR3 region is CASSGGGQGYGYTF. The CDR3 region has the DNA TGCGCCAGCAGCGGAGGGGGACAGGGCTATGGCTACACCTTC.

CDR3 amino acids: CASSGTGTSGRNEQFF. Written as DNA, the CDR3 is TGTGCCAGCAGCGGGACCGGGACTAGCGGGCGCAATGAGCAGTTCTTC. The chain combines TRBV7-3 with TRBJ2-1; 12 nucleotides match TRBD2. Germline CDR1 is SGHTA and CDR2 is FQGTGA. The V gene end was trimmed by 5 bases and the J gene end by 6 bases; junction bases not matched to a gene: 8. The CDR3 spans 16 residues.

The sample holds one count of this clone. The gene calls are TRBV5-5 and TRBJ1-4, with D perhaps matching TRBD1 (5 bases). Germline V lookup: CDR1 SGHKS, CDR2 YYEKEE (reference sequence). V gave up 5 bases and J gave up 5 bases, with 19 bases separating them. The CDR3 is 16 residues long. The CDR3 reads CASSSGEPGYNEKLFF. The CDR3 DNA is TGTGCCAGCAGTTCAGGAGAACCAGGGTACAATGAAAAACTGTTTTTT.

This sequence joins TRBV28 and TRBJ2-5, with a possible D match to TRBD1 (6 bases). Trimming left V 4 bases short and J 7 bases short, with 13 bases between. Germline assignment: CDR1 MDHEN and CDR2 SYDVKM. The CDR3 has 13 amino acids. CDR3 amino acids: CASSSQGLATQYF. CDR3 sequence (DNA): TGTGCCAGCAGTTCCCAGGGGCTAGCGACCCAGTACTTC.

The chain uses TRBV2 and TRBJ1-6; TRBD1 matches at 9 bases. V dropped 1 base and J dropped 8; count of bases not matched to a gene: 6. Germline assignment: CDR1 SNHLY and CDR2 FYNNEI. This CDR3 is 16 amino acids long. The CDR3 DNA follows: TGTGCCAGCAGTGAAGGGTACAGGGGGCTGGATTCACCCCTCCACTTT. Its translation is CASSEGYRGLDSPLHF. Looking up the rest from reference TRBV2 and TRBJ1-6 gives the full variable domain: EPEVTQTPSHQVTQMGQEVILRCVPISNHLYFYWYRQILGQKVEFLVSFYNNEISEKSEIFDDQFSVERPDGSNFTLKIRSTKLEDSAMYFCASSEGYRGLDSPLHFGNGTRLTVT.

The V gene is TRBV7-3, the J gene TRBJ2-5; a possible D gene is TRBD1 (7 bases). Trimming pared 5 bases from V and 5 bases from J, leaving 12 bases between. Per the germline V gene, CDR1 is SGHTA and CDR2 is FQGTGA. This CDR3 spans 13 amino acids. The CDR3 loop reads CASSNRGGETQYF. The CDR3 DNA reads as TGTGCCAGCAGCAACAGGGGAGGCGAGACCCAGTACTTC. Filled out from reference TRBV7-3 and TRBJ2-5, the complete variable domain reads GAGVSQTPSNKVTEKGKYVELRCDPISGHTALYWYRQSLGQGPEFLIYFQGTGAADDSGLPNDRFFAVRPEGSVSTLKIQRTERGDSAVYLCASSNRGGETQYFGPGTRLLVL.

The rearrangement links TRBV5-4 to TRBJ2-7; D is tentatively TRBD1 or TRBD2 (5 bases each). This CDR3 is built from 13 residues. V was shortened by 4 bases and J by 0 bases, with 8 bases between the two germline ends. Germline V lookup: CDR1 SGHNT, CDR2 YYREEE (reference sequence). CDR3 nucleotides: TGTGCCAGCAGCAGTGGGACCTCCTACGAGCAGTACTTC. Its protein is CASSSGTSYEQYF.

This clone was observed a handful of times. The sample carries other DNA sequences with the same CDR3. DNA of the CDR3: TGTGCCAGCAGCTTAGAGGGGTATGGCTACACCTTC. It yields the protein CASSLEGYGYTF. The chain employs TRBV7-2 and TRBJ1-2, with D perhaps matching TRBD1 (5 bases). Germline V gene sequence: CDR1 SGHTA, CDR2 FQGNSA. V was trimmed by 1 base and J by 5 bases, leaving 5 bases between them. The CDR3 covers 12 residues.

The gene calls are TRBV4-1 and TRBJ2-5; TRBD2 is a possible D gene (6 bases). The J call is doubtful: the DNA matches TRBJ2-7 better. This CDR3 is 14 amino acids long. Germline CDR1 reads MGHRA; CDR2 reads YSYEKL. The CDR3 DNA sequence: TGCGCCAGCAGCCAAGGACTAGTTGCCTACGAGCAGTACTTC. This encodes CASSQGLVAYEQYF.

The rearrangement links TRBV20-1 to TRBJ2-7, with D unclear. This CDR3 has 11 amino acids. In germline, CDR1 is DFQATT, CDR2 SNEGSKA (reference sequence). The V gene lost 3 bases and the J gene lost 4 bases, with 7 bases spanning the gap. Here the CDR3 DNA reads TGCAGTGCTAGTAACGGTTACGAGCAGTACTTC. Protein sequence: CSASNGYEQYF.

The chain uses TRBV6-5 and TRBJ1-2, with a weak D call TRBD1 (5 bases). Germline V gene sequence: CDR1 MNHEY, CDR2 SVGAGI. The CDR3 has 15 residues. V lost 2 bases and J lost 4, with 14 bases in between. Written as DNA, the CDR3 is TGTGCCAGCAGTTACGAGGTGACGGGGGGCTATGGCTACACCTTC. Its protein product is CASSYEVTGGYGYTF.

V and J are TRBV5-4 and TRBJ2-3, with D perhaps TRBD1 (6 bases). The V end was cut by 4 bases, the J end by 3 bases, with 12 bases between. The length of the CDR3 is 14 residues. The V gene's germline CDR1 is SGHNT and CDR2 YYREEE (reference sequence). The chain's CDR3 is CASSPLQGTDTQYF. The CDR3 DNA sequence: TGTGCCAGCAGCCCATTACAGGGTACAGATACGCAGTATTTT. Based on the CDR3 plus reference TRBV5-4 and TRBJ2-3, the full variable domain is ETGVTQSPTHLIKTRGQQVTLRCSSQSGHNTVSWYQQALGQGPQFIFQYYREEENGRGNFPPRFSGLQFPNYSSELNVNALELDDSALYLCASSPLQGTDTQYFGPGTRLTVL.

In nucleotides, the CDR3 is TGCGCCAGCAGCCGGACAGAAGGTACTGAAGCTTTCTTT. Protein sequence: CASSRTEGTEAFF. The J gene is TRBJ1-1, the V gene TRBV4-1; D is possibly TRBD1 (6 bases). The CDR3 has 13 amino acids. V lost 4 bases and J lost 5, with 11 bases in between. Germline loops: CDR1 MGHRA, CDR2 YSYEKL.

This clone was counted a single time. The CDR3 reads CASSMRVTDTQYF. The CDR3 coding sequence is TGTGCCAGTAGTATGAGGGTTACAGATACGCAGTATTTT. The V call is TRBV19, the J call TRBJ2-3, with D maybe TRBD2 (5 bases). Trimming pared 3 bases from V and 3 bases from J, leaving 7 bases between. CDR1 and CDR2 from the germline V gene are LNHDA and SQIVND (reference sequence). This CDR3 has 13 residues. Filled out from reference TRBV19 and TRBJ2-3, the complete variable domain reads DGGITQSPKYLFRKEGQNVTLSCEQNLNHDAMYWYRQDPGQGLRLIYYSQIVNDFQKGDIAEGYSVSREKKESFPLTVTSAQKNPTAFYLCASSMRVTDTQYFGPGTRLTVL.